The clone carrying this TCR beta chain was counted between two and nine times. Its antigen is not known. This specimen belongs to a study of T-cell memory formation after mild COVID-19. Overall study findings and caveats: Among CD4+ contracting clones, most were CM and EM, and CD8+ ones EMRA.

The V and J ends lost 2 bases and 6 bases respectively, with 13 bases between them. The CDR3 is 14 residues long. Germline loops: CDR1 SNHLY, CDR2 FYNNEI. Using constant-segment primers, 5'RACE produced TCR alpha and TCR beta cDNA libraries carrying sample barcodes and UMIs. MiXCR, run by TCRdb on the 5' RACE reads, gives a single entry per CDR3 protein. The table includes 350,000 or so distinct CDR3 sequences, 20% to 25% detected once. The sequenced material came from PBMCs or a T cell subset sorted from them (not recorded which). This TCR was sampled from a man aged 18 to 29 who had mild COVID-19 (a few samples of this study predate the infection). Cell type and time point are not known. V is TRBV2 and J is TRBJ1-2; TRBD1 is a possible D gene (6 bases). For the CDR3, the DNA is TGTGCCAGCAGTGAACGCAAGGGGGTCGATGGCTACACCTTC. This translates into CASSERKGVDGYTF. The full variable domain, its missing parts supplied by reference TRBV2 and TRBJ1-2, is EPEVTQTPSHQVTQMGQEVILRCVPISNHLYFYWYRQILGQKVEFLVSFYNNEISEKSEIFDDQFSVERPDGSNFTLKIRSTKLEDSAMYFCASSERKGVDGYTFGSGTRLTVV.